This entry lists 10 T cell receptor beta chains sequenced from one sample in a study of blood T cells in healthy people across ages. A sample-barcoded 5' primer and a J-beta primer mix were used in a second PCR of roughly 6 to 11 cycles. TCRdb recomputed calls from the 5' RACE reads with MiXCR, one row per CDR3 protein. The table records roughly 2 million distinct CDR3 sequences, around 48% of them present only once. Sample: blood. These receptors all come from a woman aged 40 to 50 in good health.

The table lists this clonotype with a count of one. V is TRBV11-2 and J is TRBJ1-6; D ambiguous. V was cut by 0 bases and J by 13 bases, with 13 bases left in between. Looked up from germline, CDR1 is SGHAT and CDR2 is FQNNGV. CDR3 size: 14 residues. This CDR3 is CASSLDRTEPPLHF. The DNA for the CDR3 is TGTGCCAGCAGCTTAGATCGCACAGAACCGCCCCTCCACTTT. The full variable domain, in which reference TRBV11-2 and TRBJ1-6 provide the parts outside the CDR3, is EAGVAQSPRYKIIEKRQSVAFWCNPISGHATLYWYQQILGQGPKLLIQFQNNGVVDDSQLPKDRFSAERLKGVDSTLKIQPAKLEDSAVYLCASSLDRTEPPLHFGNGTRLTVT.

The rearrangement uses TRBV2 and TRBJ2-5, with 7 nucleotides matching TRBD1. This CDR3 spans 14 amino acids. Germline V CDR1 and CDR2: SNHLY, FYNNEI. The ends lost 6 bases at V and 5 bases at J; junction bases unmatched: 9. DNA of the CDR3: TGTGCCAGCAGGTCGACAGGGCCGACGGAGACCCAGTACTTC. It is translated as CASRSTGPTETQYF.

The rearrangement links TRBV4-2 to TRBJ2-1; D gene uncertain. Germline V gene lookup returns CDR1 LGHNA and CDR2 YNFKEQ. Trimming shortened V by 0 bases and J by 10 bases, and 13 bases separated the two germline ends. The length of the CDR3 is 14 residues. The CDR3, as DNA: TGTGCCAGCAGCCAAGATGTCATCGGTAGGGAGCAGTTCTTC. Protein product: CASSQDVIGREQFF.

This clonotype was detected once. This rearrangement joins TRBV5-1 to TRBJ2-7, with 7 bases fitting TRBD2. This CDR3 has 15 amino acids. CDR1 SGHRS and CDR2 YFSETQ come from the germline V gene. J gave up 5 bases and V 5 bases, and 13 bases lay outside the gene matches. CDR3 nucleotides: TGCGCCAGCAGGTTCCGTGGGGAGGGGACCCACGAGCAGTACTTC. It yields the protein CASRFRGEGTHEQYF. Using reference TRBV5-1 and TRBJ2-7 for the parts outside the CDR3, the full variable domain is KAGVTQTPRYLIKTRGQQVTLSCSPISGHRSVSWYQQTPGQGLQFLFEYFSETQRNKGNFPGRFSGRQFSNSRSEMNVSTLELGDSALYLCASRFRGEGTHEQYFGPGTRLTVT.

Here the CDR3 reads CASSATSGGTTQNIQYF. CDR3 in DNA: TGTGCCAGCAGCGCGACTAGCGGGGGAACTACCCAAAACATTCAGTACTTC. The V call is TRBV9, the J call TRBJ2-4, with TRBD2 matching over 12 bases. The V and J ends lost 3 bases and 5 bases, in that order; junction bases with no gene match: 9. The CDR3 length is 17 residues. From germline, CDR1 is SGDLS and CDR2 YYNGEE.

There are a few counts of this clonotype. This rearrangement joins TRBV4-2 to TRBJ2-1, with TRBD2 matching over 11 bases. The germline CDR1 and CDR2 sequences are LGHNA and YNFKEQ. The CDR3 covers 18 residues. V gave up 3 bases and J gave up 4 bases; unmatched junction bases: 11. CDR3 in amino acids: CASSQDEFSGGGYNEQFF. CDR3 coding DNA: TGTGCCAGCAGCCAGGATGAATTTAGCGGGGGGGGTTACAATGAGCAGTTCTTC.

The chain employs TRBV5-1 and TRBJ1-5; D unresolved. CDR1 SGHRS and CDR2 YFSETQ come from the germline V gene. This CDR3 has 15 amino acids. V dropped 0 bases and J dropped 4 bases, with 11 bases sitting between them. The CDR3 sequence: CASSLEGSLNQPQHF. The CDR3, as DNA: TGCGCCAGCAGCTTGGAGGGAAGCCTGAATCAGCCCCAGCATTTT.

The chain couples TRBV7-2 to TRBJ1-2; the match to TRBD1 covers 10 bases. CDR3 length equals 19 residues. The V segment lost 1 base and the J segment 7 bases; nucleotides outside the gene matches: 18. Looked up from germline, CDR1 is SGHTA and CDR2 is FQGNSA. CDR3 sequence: CASSLVGPGQGTERGGYTF. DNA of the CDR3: TGTGCCAGCAGCTTAGTAGGTCCGGGACAGGGGACGGAGAGAGGTGGCTACACCTTC. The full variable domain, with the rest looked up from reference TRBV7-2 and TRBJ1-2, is GAGVSQSPSNKVTEKGKDVELRCDPISGHTALYWYRQSLGQGLEFLIYFQGNSAPDKSGLPSDRFSAERTGGSVSTLTIQRTQQEDSAVYLCASSLVGPGQGTERGGYTFGSGTRLTVV.

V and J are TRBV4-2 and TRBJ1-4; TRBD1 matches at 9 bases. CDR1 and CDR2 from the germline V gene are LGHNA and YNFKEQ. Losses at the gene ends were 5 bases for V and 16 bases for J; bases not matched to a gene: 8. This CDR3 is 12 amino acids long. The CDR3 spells CASSFRTGVTFF. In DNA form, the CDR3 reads TGTGCCAGCAGCTTTCGGACAGGGGTAACGTTTTTT.

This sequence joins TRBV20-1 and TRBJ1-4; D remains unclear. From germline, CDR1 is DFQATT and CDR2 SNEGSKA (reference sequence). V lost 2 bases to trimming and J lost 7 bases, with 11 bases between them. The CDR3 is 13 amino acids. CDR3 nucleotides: TGCAGTGCTAGAACCTCGGGTGGTGAAAAACTGTTTTTT. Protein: CSARTSGGEKLFF.